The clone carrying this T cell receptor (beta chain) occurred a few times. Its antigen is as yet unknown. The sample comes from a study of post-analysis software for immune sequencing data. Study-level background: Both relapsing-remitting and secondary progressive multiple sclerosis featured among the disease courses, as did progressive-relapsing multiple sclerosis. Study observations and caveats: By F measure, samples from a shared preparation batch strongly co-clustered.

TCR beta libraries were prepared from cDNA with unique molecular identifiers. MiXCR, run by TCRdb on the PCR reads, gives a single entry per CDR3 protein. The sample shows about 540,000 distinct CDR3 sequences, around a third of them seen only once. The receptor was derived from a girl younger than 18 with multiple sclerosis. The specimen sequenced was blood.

The CDR3 DNA is TGTGCCAGCACCGCGGCTGGGGGGGCCTGCACCTTC. Residues: CASTAAGGACTF. The genes are TRBV2 and TRBJ1-2; possibly TRBD1 for D (6 bases). V gave up 7 bases and J gave up 13 bases, with 19 bases separating them. The germline gives CDR1 SNHLY, CDR2 FYNNEI. The CDR3 consists of 12 residues. Drawing the rest from reference TRBV2 and TRBJ1-2, the complete variable domain is EPEVTQTPSHQVTQMGQEVILRCVPISNHLYFYWYRQILGQKVEFLVSFYNNEISEKSEIFDDQFSVERPDGSNFTLKIRSTKLEDSAMYFCASTAAGGACTFGSGTRLTVV.